A single sample gave rise to the 32 T cell receptor beta chains below, sequenced in a study of T cell responses to AZD1222 COVID-19 vaccine (dated by TCRdb to about 2021). The sample's time point, from its label and the paper: baseline before first vaccination. The library came from the immunoSEQ multiplex PCR assay. Entries here come from immuneACCESS through TCRdb and include only in-frame sequences with V and J called. Some clones fail to appear in such tables; in the studies checked, an unresolved V gene covers under half of the shortfall, and the cause of the remainder is unknown. Recorded for this sample are some 130,000 clones; roughly 90% of them occurred a single time. The ten largest clonotypes hold about 1.9% of the sample. The sample here was peripheral blood, taken on day 0 of AZD1222 vaccination. These receptors all stem from an adult in good health.

The chain joins TRBV7-3 to TRBJ1-5; unclear D gene. There are 14 residues in the CDR3. Trimming took off 4 bases at V and 2 bases at J, with 9 bases between the two ends. CDR1 is SGHTA and CDR2 is FQGTGA in the germline V gene. This chain's CDR3 is CASSSLDGNQPQHF. The CDR3 DNA follows: TGTGCCAGCAGCTCCCTCGACGGCAATCAGCCCCAGCATTTT.

The V gene is TRBV7-2, the J gene TRBJ1-5, with unresolved D. This CDR3 has 13 residues. Per germline, CDR1 SGHTA and CDR2 FQGNSA. Trimming took off 5 bases at V and 6 bases at J, with 11 bases between the two ends. The CDR3 DNA follows: TGTGCCAGCAGCCTGGAGGGCGGTCAGCCCCAGCATTTT. This sequence encodes CASSLEGGQPQHF.

This rearrangement joins TRBV5-1 to TRBJ1-1; no clear D. The CDR3 extends over 13 amino acids. Deletions cut 1 base from V and 4 bases from J, with 8 bases between. Germline-derived CDR1 and CDR2 are SGHRS and YFSETQ. CDR3 loop: CASSLLGGTEAFF. The DNA of the CDR3 is TGCGCCAGCAGCTTGCTCGGTGGCACTGAAGCTTTCTTT.

The J gene is TRBJ2-2, the V gene TRBV5-4; 13 nucleotides match TRBD2. Germline V gene data show CDR1 as SGHNT and CDR2 as YYREEE (reference sequence). The CDR3 spans 16 residues. Losses at the gene ends were 4 bases for V and 4 bases for J; bases not matched to a gene: 4. The chain's CDR3 is CASSRLAGGGTGELFF. In DNA form, the CDR3 reads TGTGCCAGCAGCCGACTAGCGGGAGGAGGCACCGGGGAGCTGTTTTTT.

The chain has TRBV5-1 and TRBJ2-5; 7 bases align to TRBD2. This CDR3 is built from 15 residues. V was clipped by 2 bases and J by 2 bases; unmatched bases: 6. Germline V gives CDR1 SGHRS, CDR2 YFSETQ. Written as DNA, the CDR3 is TGCGCCAGCAGCTTTAGAGCGGGACGACAAGAGACCCAGTACTTC. Its protein product is CASSFRAGRQETQYF.

CDR3: CAWSTPGQGNEKLFF. The CDR3 nucleotides are TGTGCCTGGAGTACCCCGGGACAGGGGAATGAAAAACTGTTTTTT. The chain carries TRBV30 and TRBJ1-4; TRBD1 aligns across 10 bases. Germline-derived CDR1 and CDR2 are GTSNPN and SVGIG (reference sequence). J lost 5 bases, V lost 2 bases, and 5 bases had no gene match. CDR3 length: 15 amino acids.

This clone was recorded a few times. V gene TRBV5-5 combines with J gene TRBJ1-1; no reliable D call. The CDR3 runs 13 residues. The germline V gene encodes CDR1 SGHKS and CDR2 YYEKEE (reference sequence). Trimming removed 2 bases at V and 2 bases at J, with 7 bases between. CDR3 sequence (DNA): TGTGCCAGCAGCTTCGACGACAACACTGAAGCTTTCTTT. As protein: CASSFDDNTEAFF. Drawing the rest from reference TRBV5-5 and TRBJ1-1, the complete variable domain is DAGVTQSPTHLIKTRGQQVTLRCSPISGHKSVSWYQQVLGQGPQFIFQYYEKEERGRGNFPDRFSARQFPNYSSELNVNALLLGDSALYLCASSFDDNTEAFFGQGTRLTVV.

The rearrangement links TRBV10-3 to TRBJ1-6, with D perhaps matching TRBD1 (5 bases). Germline V CDR1 and CDR2: ENHRY, SYGVKD. The CDR3 covers 15 residues. With 3 bases removed from V and 7 bases from J, the gap between germline ends came to 13 bases. This CDR3 reads CAISDQGLSNSPLHF. In DNA form, the CDR3 reads TGTGCCATCAGTGACCAGGGACTAAGCAATTCACCCCTCCACTTT.

Turning to this clone: This sample also contains other DNA sequences that code for the same CDR3. The chain carries TRBV18 and TRBJ1-1; D uncertain. The germline V and J ends were trimmed by 1 base and 0 bases, with 6 bases remaining between them. The CDR3 is 14 amino acids. In germline, CDR1 is KGHSH, CDR2 LQKENI. The CDR3 reads CASSPQGLNTEAFF. In nucleotides, the CDR3 is TGTGCCAGCTCACCACAGGGATTGAACACTGAAGCTTTCTTT.

V and J are TRBV7-2 and TRBJ1-1; no firm D call. V was pared by 4 bases and J by 0 bases, with 12 bases between. The length of the CDR3 is 15 residues. Germline values: CDR1 SGHTA, CDR2 FQGNSA. The CDR3 DNA reads TGTGCCAGCAGCTCGAAAGACGGCCTGAACACTGAAGCTTTCTTT. As protein: CASSSKDGLNTEAFF.

V usage is TRBV5-8 and J usage is TRBJ2-1, with D perhaps being TRBD1 or TRBD2 (5 bases each). Trimming cost V 3 bases and J 11 bases, with 9 bases left between them. There are 11 residues in the CDR3. The V gene's germline CDR1 is SGHTS and CDR2 YDEGEE. The CDR3 DNA sequence: TGTGCCAGCAGCTGGGACCGCCAGCAGTTCTTC. This codes for CASSWDRQQFF.

The V and J genes are TRBV5-5 and TRBJ1-2; D perhaps matches TRBD1 (6 bases). The ends were cut back, 3 bases at V and 7 bases at J, with 16 bases in the middle. CDR1 is SGHKS, CDR2 YYEKEE, per germline (reference sequence). The CDR3 is 14 residues long. Written as DNA, the CDR3 is TGTGCCAGCAGCTCGGACTGGGGGGCCCGTGGCTACACCTTC. Its protein is CASSSDWGARGYTF.

The chain is built from TRBV15 and TRBJ1-2, with no clear D. Trimming took off 0 bases at V and 7 bases at J, with 21 bases between the two ends. Germline loops: CDR1 LNHNV, CDR2 YYDKDF (reference sequence). The CDR3 is 17 residues long. The CDR3 DNA reads as TGTGCCACCAGCAGAGATCAAGACCTTAGGGTGGCGGTTGGCTACACCTTC. Protein product: CATSRDQDLRVAVGYTF.

This chain links TRBV14 with TRBJ2-3; D unclear. The CDR3 totals 14 residues. V was clipped by 0 bases and J by 9 bases, with 13 bases between them. CDR1 SGHDN and CDR2 FVKESK come from the germline V gene. The CDR3 nucleotides read TGTGCCAGCAGCCAAGATTTGACATCGCGGACGCAGTATTTT. This translates into CASSQDLTSRTQYF.

There are a few counts of this clone. This chain uses TRBV24-1 with TRBJ1-4; D not certain. Per germline, CDR1 KGHDR and CDR2 SFDVKD. The V end lost 3 bases, the J end lost 0 bases, and 7 bases lay between the germline ends. There are 15 residues in the CDR3. The CDR3 DNA is TGTGCCACCAGTGATGCAGGTGCAACTAATGAAAAACTGTTTTTT. Amino acid sequence: CATSDAGATNEKLFF.

Note on this clone: The same CDR3 is also encoded by other DNA sequences in this sample. V usage is TRBV28 and J usage is TRBJ1-1; D is ambiguous. V lost 1 base, J lost 2 bases, and 5 bases lay in between. The germline V gene encodes CDR1 MDHEN and CDR2 SYDVKM. The CDR3 has 13 residues. The CDR3 spells CASSLLGNTEAFF. In DNA, the CDR3 is TGTGCCAGCAGTTTATTAGGCAACACTGAAGCTTTCTTT.

The rearrangement uses TRBV19 and TRBJ1-2; D is possibly TRBD1 (5 bases). The germline V and J ends were trimmed by 5 bases and 1 base, with 14 bases remaining between them. Germline loops: CDR1 LNHDA, CDR2 SQIVND (reference sequence). The CDR3 runs 15 residues. The CDR3 loop is CASSRGQSDNYGYTF. The CDR3 DNA reads as TGTGCCAGTAGTCGAGGACAAAGCGATAACTATGGCTACACCTTC.

This chain connects TRBV5-1 to TRBJ2-4, with 7 positions matching TRBD2. There are 19 residues in the CDR3. V lost 0 bases and J lost 0; bases outside the gene matches: 12. CDR1 is SGHRS, CDR2 YFSETQ, per germline. CDR3 bases: TGCGCCAGCAGCTTGGTAGCGGGCGTGGGGTCGCTAGCCAAAAACATTCAGTACTTC. Its protein product is CASSLVAGVGSLAKNIQYF.

Here the CDR3 reads CAWSAGSRYTEAFF. CDR3 DNA sequence: TGTGCCTGGAGTGCAGGGTCCAGGTACACTGAAGCTTTCTTT. This chain uses TRBV30 with TRBJ1-1; D may be TRBD1 (5 bases). Germline V gives CDR1 GTSNPN, CDR2 SVGIG (reference sequence). The CDR3 runs 14 residues. Trimming pared 1 base from V and 3 bases from J, leaving 12 bases between.

Only one count was recorded for this clone. The CDR3 DNA reads as TGTGCCAGCTCACCGTACAGGGCAGATACGCAGTATTTT. This sequence encodes CASSPYRADTQYF. The chain has TRBV18 and TRBJ2-3, with D possibly being TRBD1 (6 bases). V lost 3 bases, J lost 4 bases, and 8 bases lay in between. Germline-derived CDR1 and CDR2 are KGHSH and LQKENI. This CDR3 has 13 residues.

The V call is TRBV6-5, the J call TRBJ1-4, with 9 bases matching TRBD1. The CDR3 sequence is 15 residues long. The junction had 6 bases not matched to a gene; V was cut back by 4 bases and J by 6 bases. The germline gives CDR1 MNHEY, CDR2 SVGAGI. CDR3 amino acids: CASSFRGTGHEKLFF. In nucleotides, the CDR3 is TGTGCCAGCAGTTTCCGGGGGACAGGGCATGAAAAACTGTTTTTT.

The chain links TRBV5-1 to TRBJ1-4; TRBD1 agrees at 7 bases. The CDR3 runs to 16 residues. V shed 4 bases, J shed 3 bases, and the junction held 9 bases outside the gene matches. Germline V gene lookup returns CDR1 SGHRS and CDR2 YFSETQ. CDR3 sequence (DNA): TGCGCCAGCAGCCACGGGACAGACCCTTCTAATGAAAAACTGTTTTTT. Translated, it gives CASSHGTDPSNEKLFF.

The rearrangement joins TRBV10-1 to TRBJ1-1; D not resolved. The CDR3 is made up of 12 amino acids. CDR1 is WNHNN and CDR2 is SYGVQD in the germline V gene (reference sequence). The V end was cut by 3 bases, the J end by 0 bases, with 2 bases between. The CDR3 DNA is TGCGCCAGCAGTGAAGTGAACACTGAAGCTTTCTTT. Protein sequence: CASSEVNTEAFF.

The CDR3: CASSFTRVDTQYF. Written as DNA, the CDR3 is TGTGCCAGCAGCTTCACCAGGGTAGATACGCAGTATTTT. This chain joins TRBV7-9 and TRBJ2-3, with D perhaps TRBD1 (5 bases). Germline lookup yields CDR1 SEHNR and CDR2 FQNEAQ (reference sequence). This CDR3 has 13 amino acids. V dropped 3 bases and J dropped 5 bases, with 9 bases sitting between them.

A few counts support this clone. The chain couples TRBV6-2 or TRBV6-3 to TRBJ2-7; 9 bases agree with TRBD2. V dropped 2 bases and J dropped 6; count of bases not matched to a gene: 5. The CDR3 has 14 residues. Germline V gene data show CDR1 as MNHEY and CDR2 as SVGEGT. DNA for the CDR3: TGTGCCAGCAGTTACCCCGGGACTAGCCGCGAGCAGTACTTC. Amino acid sequence: CASSYPGTSREQYF.

The chain is built from TRBV28 and TRBJ1-1; 7 positions agree with TRBD1. There are 13 residues in the CDR3. V lost 6 bases to trimming and J lost 5 bases; unmatched junction nucleotides: 6. Germline V gene sequence: CDR1 MDHEN, CDR2 SYDVKM. The CDR3 reads CASSPGQLTEAFF. DNA for the CDR3: TGTGCCAGCAGCCCGGGACAGTTGACTGAAGCTTTCTTT.

The chain combines TRBV5-6 with TRBJ1-1; D is unclear. Deletions cut 3 bases from V and 10 bases from J, with 10 bases between. The CDR3 is 11 residues long. CDR1 SGHDT and CDR2 YYEEEE come from the germline V gene. In nucleotides, the CDR3 is TGTGCCAGCAGCTCGGACGCCGGAGCTTTCTTT. Translating it yields CASSSDAGAFF.

This clone was seen a single time. The rearrangement uses TRBV7-8 and TRBJ1-2, with no clear D. The CDR3 has 14 amino acids. Germline V gene sequence: CDR1 SGHVS, CDR2 FQNEAQ. V was cut by 0 bases and J by 7 bases, with 12 bases left in between. Here the CDR3 DNA reads TGTGCCAGCAGCTTAGCCCCGGGCAGGTCTGGCTACACCTTC. Amino acids: CASSLAPGRSGYTF.

The chain couples TRBV6-4 to TRBJ1-1; possible D gene TRBD1, 5 bases. This CDR3 spans 14 amino acids. Germline V gene sequence: CDR1 MRHNA, CDR2 SNTAGT. V lost 4 bases and J 1 base, leaving 10 bases between the germline ends. CDR3: CASSADQGNTEAFF. As DNA, the CDR3 is TGTGCCAGCAGTGCCGACCAGGGGAACACTGAAGCTTTCTTT.

CDR3 amino acids: CASSARGRTEAFF. In DNA form, the CDR3 reads TGTGCCAGCAGCGCGAGGGGTAGGACTGAAGCTTTCTTT. The rearrangement joins TRBV3-1 (or the pseudogene TRBV3-2) to TRBJ1-1, with a tentative D call TRBD1 (5 bases). Germline CDR1 and CDR2: LGHDT and YNNKEL (reference sequence). Trimming removed 5 bases from V and 5 bases from J, with 12 bases in between. The CDR3 consists of 13 residues.

The chain carries TRBV5-6 and TRBJ2-1; D unclear. V lost 0 bases, J lost 11 bases, and 9 bases lay in between. Germline CDR1 and CDR2: SGHDT and YYEEEE. CDR3 size: 12 residues. The CDR3 spells CASSLGMGKQFF. The CDR3 region has the DNA TGTGCCAGCAGCTTGGGAATGGGGAAGCAGTTCTTC.

In regard to this clone: Other DNA sequences in the sample encode the same CDR3. V gene TRBV20-1 combines with J gene TRBJ2-5, with D possibly being TRBD2 (5 bases). The CDR3 extends over 10 amino acids. Germline CDR1 and CDR2: DFQATT and SNEGSKA (reference sequence). Trimming stripped 5 bases from V and 5 bases from J, with 6 bases between. The CDR3, as DNA: TGCAGTGCTCGAGGGGAGACCCAGTACTTC. Translating it yields CSARGETQYF.